Listed below are T cell receptor beta chains from one sample, sequenced in a study of control samples from healthy donors and cancer patients. Generated by immunoSEQ multiplex PCR, the TCRdb table keeps only in-frame clones and is missing some. The sample lists 51,000 or so clones, around 80% occurring once. Sequencing was done on a sample of blood. The receptors derive from a man between 70 and 80 years old in good health. CDR3s include the opening cysteine and the closing phenylalanine or tryptophan. D genes are given only for firm matches. A row's size may be missing; if present it is once, few, many or a size class.

TRBV13	NA	TRBJ2-5	NA	CASSSRPGRETQYF	TGTGCCAGCAGCAGTCGCCCTGGTCGGGAGACCCAGTACTTC
TRBV10-1	NA	TRBJ2-3	NA	CASSESDTRSADTQYF	TGCGCCAGCAGTGAGTCGGACACGAGGAGTGCAGATACGCAGTATTTT
TRBV28	TRBD1	TRBJ2-6	once	CASSLWGQGLSGANVLTF	TGTGCCAGCAGTTTATGGGGACAGGGGCTCTCTGGGGCCAACGTCCTGACTTTC
TRBV6-2/TRBV6-3	TRBD1	TRBJ2-2	NA	CASSDRGTNTGELFF	TGTGCCAGCAGTGACAGGGGTACGAACACCGGGGAGCTGTTTTTT
TRBV5-1	TRBD2	TRBJ2-1	few	CASSLSGKGDNEQFF	TGCGCCAGCAGCCTGAGCGGGAAAGGGGACAATGAGCAGTTCTTC
TRBV2	NA	TRBJ2-4	NA	CASSESGLAKNIQYF	TGTGCCAGCAGTGAAAGCGGACTAGCCAAAAACATTCAGTACTTC
TRBV9	NA	TRBJ2-5	once	CASSVAGTGETQYF	TGTGCCAGCAGCGTAGCCGGTACAGGGGAGACCCAGTACTTC
TRBV30	NA	TRBJ1-3	medium-sized	CAWSQGSTIYF	TGTGCCTGGAGCCAGGGCAGCACCATATATTTT
TRBV3-1/TRBV3-2	NA	TRBJ2-7	NA	CASSRAYEQYF	TGTGCCAGCAGCCGGGCCTACGAGCAGTACTTC
TRBV15	TRBD2	TRBJ2-7	NA	CATSRGGGRAGNEQYF	TGTGCCACCAGCAGAGGGGGTGGGAGGGCCGGTAACGAGCAGTACTTC
TRBV4-2	TRBD2	TRBJ2-1	NA	CASSQDLAGAVDEQFF	TGTGCCAGCAGCCAAGATCTGGCGGGAGCGGTGGATGAGCAGTTCTTC
TRBV12-3/TRBV12-4	NA	TRBJ2-2	NA	CASSVLETGELFF	TGTGCCAGCAGCGTCCTTGAGACCGGGGAGCTGTTTTTT
TRBV10-3	NA	TRBJ2-2	NA	CAISEIQAGELFF	TGTGCCATCAGTGAGATCCAAGCCGGGGAGCTGTTTTTT
TRBV3-1/TRBV3-2	NA	TRBJ2-1	NA	CASSDNLEYNEQFF	TGTGCCAGCAGCGACAATCTAGAGTACAATGAGCAGTTCTTC
TRBV6-5	NA	TRBJ1-1	NA	CATLWGRANTEAFF	TGTGCCACCCTATGGGGCAGGGCGAACACTGAAGCTTTCTTT
TRBV6-6	NA	TRBJ1-1	NA	CASTSDRVAFF	TGTGCCAGCACCTCAGATAGGGTGGCTTTCTTT
TRBV20-1	TRBD1	TRBJ1-6	few	CSASDRARSPPLHF	TGCAGTGCCAGTGACAGGGCGCGATCCCCACCCCTCCACTTT
TRBV6-5	NA	TRBJ1-4	NA	CASSRRRGEKLFF	TGTGCCAGCAGTAGACGGAGGGGAGAAAAACTGTTTTTT
TRBV3-1/TRBV3-2	NA	TRBJ2-1	NA	CASSRGGPSYNEQFF	TGTGCCAGCAGCCGAGGGGGGCCCTCCTACAATGAGCAGTTCTTC
TRBV5-1	NA	TRBJ1-2	NA	CASRSADYGYTF	TGCGCCAGCAGGTCGGCTGACTATGGCTACACCTTC
TRBV18	NA	TRBJ1-5	NA	CASSASVGNQPQHF	TGTGCCAGCTCGGCCTCCGTCGGTAATCAGCCCCAGCATTTT
TRBV5-6	TRBD1	TRBJ1-1	few	CASRRTGGGEAFF	TGTGCCAGCAGAAGGACAGGGGGTGGTGAAGCTTTCTTT
TRBV5-1	TRBD1	TRBJ1-2	few	CASRPLAGQPYYGYTF	TGCGCCAGCAGGCCACTGGCGGGACAGCCCTACTATGGCTACACCTTC
TRBV19	NA	TRBJ2-4	NA	CASSIDGAVRDIQYF	TGTGCCAGTAGTATAGACGGAGCAGTAAGGGACATTCAGTACTTC
TRBV5-1	NA	TRBJ1-1	once	CASSLVGENTEAFF	TGCGCCAGCAGCTTGGTGGGAGAGAACACTGAAGCTTTCTTT
TRBV5-4	TRBD2	TRBJ2-5	NA	CASSLVGGGQETQYF	TGTGCCAGCAGCTTGGTTGGGGGGGGGCAAGAGACCCAGTACTTC
TRBV6-1	NA	TRBJ1-5	NA	CASSENGPAGQPQHF	TGTGCCAGCAGTGAAAATGGCCCTGCAGGTCAGCCCCAGCATTTT
TRBV18	TRBD1	TRBJ1-2	NA	CASSPLPGQYGYTF	TGTGCCAGCTCACCACTTCCGGGACAGTATGGCTACACCTTC
TRBV5-1	NA	TRBJ2-1	NA	CASSSDGYNEQFF	TGCGCCAGCAGCTCGGACGGATACAATGAGCAGTTCTTC
TRBV28	TRBD2	TRBJ2-1	few	CASSVGGGAYNEQFF	TGTGCCAGCAGCGTCGGGGGAGGGGCCTACAATGAGCAGTTCTTC
TRBV7-6	TRBD2	TRBJ2-1	NA	CASSLGPTSGSVNEQFF	TGTGCCAGCAGCTTAGGCCCCACTAGCGGGAGTGTGAATGAGCAGTTCTTC
TRBV5-1	NA	TRBJ2-1	NA	CASSFPFVGRHSYNEQFF	TGCGCCAGCAGCTTTCCGTTCGTGGGGAGGCACTCCTACAATGAGCAGTTCTTC
TRBV5-1	NA	TRBJ1-4	NA	CASSSGTVVSEKLFF	TGCGCCAGCAGCTCCGGAACGGTGGTGAGTGAAAAACTGTTTTTT
TRBV7-9	NA	TRBJ1-1	NA	CASSLSGVEAFF	TGTGCCAGCAGCTTATCAGGGGTTGAAGCTTTCTTT
TRBV3-1/TRBV3-2	NA	TRBJ1-3	NA	CASSLLSGNTIYF	TGTGCCAGCAGCCTCCTCTCTGGAAACACCATATATTTT
TRBV6-6	NA	TRBJ1-5	NA	CATRTASNSNQPQHF	TGTGCCACCAGGACAGCGTCTAATAGCAATCAGCCCCAGCATTTT
TRBV5-1	NA	TRBJ2-5	few	CASSLEGLGETQYF	TGCGCCAGCAGCTTGGAAGGTTTGGGGGAGACCCAGTACTTC
TRBV6-1	TRBD1	TRBJ1-5	NA	CASSELGQGAGEPQHF	TGTGCCAGCAGTGAATTGGGACAGGGGGCCGGAGAGCCCCAGCATTTT
TRBV5-4	TRBD2	TRBJ2-1	NA	CASGQLAGGSYNEQFF	TGTGCCAGCGGCCAACTAGCGGGGGGCTCCTACAATGAGCAGTTCTTC
TRBV21-1	NA	TRBJ2-1	NA	CASTYDSGAQRSEQFF	TGTGCCAGCACGTACGACTCAGGCGCCCAGCGTAGTGAGCAGTTCTTC
TRBV28	TRBD2	TRBJ2-2	NA	CASSLGGRKELFF	TGTGCCAGCAGTTTAGGCGGGAGGAAGGAGCTGTTTTTT
TRBV28	TRBD1	TRBJ2-3	NA	CASTQGVDTDTQYF	TGTGCCAGCACCCAGGGGGTGGACACAGATACGCAGTATTTT
TRBV28	NA	TRBJ1-6	NA	CASSLPAWVSPLHF	TGTGCCAGCAGTTTGCCTGCCTGGGTTTCACCCCTCCACTTT
TRBV4-1	TRBD1	TRBJ1-4	NA	CASSQDRRDRGEKLFF	TGCGCCAGCAGCCAAGATAGACGGGACAGGGGTGAAAAACTGTTTTTT
TRBV3-1/TRBV3-2	TRBD2	TRBJ2-2	NA	CASSPRGTSGEEDTGELFF	TGTGCCAGCAGCCCTCGGGGAACTAGCGGGGAGGAAGACACCGGGGAGCTGTTTTTT
TRBV6-5	NA	TRBJ1-3	NA	CASSRGFLSGNTIYF	TGTGCCAGCAGCAGAGGATTCCTCTCTGGAAACACCATATATTTT
TRBV11-3	NA	TRBJ1-1	NA	CASSLGLGEQTFF	TGTGCCAGCAGCTTAGGCTTGGGCGAGCAAACTTTCTTT
TRBV21-1	NA	TRBJ1-1	NA	CASSRGGQTVTNTEAFF	TGTGCCAGCAGCAGGGGTGGACAGACAGTTACGAACACTGAAGCTTTCTTT
TRBV28	TRBD1	TRBJ2-3	NA	CASSPGTGRGTDTQYF	TGTGCCAGCAGTCCAGGGACAGGGCGGGGCACAGATACGCAGTATTTT